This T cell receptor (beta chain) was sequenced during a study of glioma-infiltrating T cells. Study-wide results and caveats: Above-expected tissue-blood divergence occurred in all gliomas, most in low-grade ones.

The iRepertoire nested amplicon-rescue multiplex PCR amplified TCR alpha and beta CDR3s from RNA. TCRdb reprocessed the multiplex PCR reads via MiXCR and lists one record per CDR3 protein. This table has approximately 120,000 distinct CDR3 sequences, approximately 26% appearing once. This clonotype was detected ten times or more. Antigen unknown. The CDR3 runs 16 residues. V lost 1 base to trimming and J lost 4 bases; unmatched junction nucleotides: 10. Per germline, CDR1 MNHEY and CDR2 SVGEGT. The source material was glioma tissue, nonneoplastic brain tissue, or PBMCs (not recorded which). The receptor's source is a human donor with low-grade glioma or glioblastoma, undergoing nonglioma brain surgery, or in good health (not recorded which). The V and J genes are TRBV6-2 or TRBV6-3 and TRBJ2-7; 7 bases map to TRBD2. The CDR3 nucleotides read TGTGCCAGCAGTTACTTGGACGGGAGGAAGGTGTACGAGCAGTACTTC. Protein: CASSYLDGRKVYEQYF.